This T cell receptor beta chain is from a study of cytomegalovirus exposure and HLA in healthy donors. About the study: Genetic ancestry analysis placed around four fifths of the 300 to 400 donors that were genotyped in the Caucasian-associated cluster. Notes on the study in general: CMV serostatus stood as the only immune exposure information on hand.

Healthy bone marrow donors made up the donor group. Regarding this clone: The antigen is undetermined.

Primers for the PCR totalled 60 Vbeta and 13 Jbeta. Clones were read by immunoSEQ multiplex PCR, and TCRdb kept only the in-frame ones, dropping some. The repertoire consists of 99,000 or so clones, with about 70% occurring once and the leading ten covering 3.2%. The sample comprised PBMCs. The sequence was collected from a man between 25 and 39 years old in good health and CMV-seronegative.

The CDR3 nucleotides read TGCGCCAGCAGCTTGACAGGTCCCTCCTACGAGCAGTACTTC. This gives the protein CASSLTGPSYEQYF. V usage is TRBV5-1 and J usage is TRBJ2-5; a possible D gene is TRBD1 (5 bases). The closer fit of TRBJ2-7 to the DNA end suggests the J call may be wrong. Looked up from germline, CDR1 is SGHRS and CDR2 is YFSETQ. The CDR3 contains 14 residues.